This entry lists 17 T cell receptor beta chains sequenced from one sample in a study of T cell responses to AZD1222 COVID-19 vaccine. Using immunoSEQ multiplex PCR, the repertoire was profiled, and TCRdb retains in-frame clones only, with some absent. The sample consists of about 150,000 clones, roughly nine tenths of them appearing once. This sample comprised peripheral blood, obtained on day 0 of AZD1222 vaccination. These receptors were taken from an adult in good health.

V usage is TRBV28 and J usage is TRBJ2-7; D is undetermined. The CDR3 totals 13 residues. Trimming left V 7 bases short and J 3 bases short, with 13 bases between. Germline CDR1 reads MDHEN; CDR2 reads SYDVKM. CDR3 sequence (DNA): TGTGCCAGCAAGGCAGGACGGAACTACGAGCAGTACTTC. Translating it yields CASKAGRNYEQYF.

The CDR3 DNA follows: TGTGCCAGCAGCGTGGGGACAGGGCAGCCCCAGCATTTT. Translated: CASSVGTGQPQHF. The V and J genes are TRBV9 and TRBJ1-5; TRBD1 matches at 9 bases. CDR3 length equals 13 residues. The germline CDR1 and CDR2 sequences are SGDLS and YYNGEE. Losses at the gene ends were 2 bases for V and 7 bases for J; bases not matched to a gene: 1.

In nucleotides, the CDR3 is TGTGCCAGCAGCCAAGATATGGGACAGCTCTCTGGAAACACCATATATTTT. This sequence encodes CASSQDMGQLSGNTIYF. The rearrangement links TRBV3-1 (or the pseudogene TRBV3-2) to TRBJ1-3; 7 nucleotides match TRBD1. The length of the CDR3 is 17 residues. Trimming removed 0 bases from V and 0 bases from J; junction bases left unmatched: 5. CDR1 LGHDT and CDR2 YNNKEL come from the germline V gene (reference sequence).

The chain uses TRBV7-2 and TRBJ1-5; 12 nucleotides align to TRBD1. This CDR3 has 15 residues. With V trimmed by 1 base and J by 7 bases, 2 bases remained unmatched. From germline, CDR1 is SGHTA and CDR2 FQGNSA. CDR3 sequence reads: CASSLGGTGGQPQHF. The DNA for the CDR3 is TGTGCCAGCAGCTTAGGGGGGACAGGGGGCCAGCCCCAGCATTTT.

The table lists this clone with a count of one. The gene calls are TRBV9 and TRBJ2-1, with a tentative D call TRBD2 (5 bases). The germline V gene has CDR1 SGDLS and CDR2 YYNGEE. V shed 0 bases and J shed 7 bases, with 11 bases lying between them. This CDR3 is built from 14 residues. Here the CDR3 reads CASSVGSTSNEQFF. The DNA for the CDR3 is TGTGCCAGCAGCGTAGGGTCCACTAGTAATGAGCAGTTCTTC.

The genes are TRBV5-4 and TRBJ2-5; no clear D. CDR3 length: 12 residues. V lost 2 bases and J lost 2, with 4 bases in between. The germline gives CDR1 SGHNT, CDR2 YYREEE (reference sequence). The CDR3 nucleotides read TGTGCCAGCAGCTTCCCTCAAGAGACCCAGTACTTC. This gives the protein CASSFPQETQYF. Using reference TRBV5-4 and TRBJ2-5 for the parts outside the CDR3, the full variable domain is ETGVTQSPTHLIKTRGQQVTLRCSSQSGHNTVSWYQQALGQGPQFIFQYYREEENGRGNFPPRFSGLQFPNYSSELNVNALELDDSALYLCASSFPQETQYFGPGTRLLVL.

This chain joins TRBV5-4 and TRBJ1-2, with 8 bases identical to TRBD1. The germline CDR1 and CDR2 sequences are SGHNT and YYREEE (reference sequence). CDR3 length: 14 amino acids. V lost 2 bases and J lost 7; bases outside the gene matches: 7. CDR3 in amino acids: CASSFGQGATGYTF. The CDR3 nucleotides are TGTGCCAGCAGCTTCGGCCAGGGGGCGACTGGCTACACCTTC. The full variable domain, rest sourced from reference TRBV5-4 and TRBJ1-2, is ETGVTQSPTHLIKTRGQQVTLRCSSQSGHNTVSWYQQALGQGPQFIFQYYREEENGRGNFPPRFSGLQFPNYSSELNVNALELDDSALYLCASSFGQGATGYTFGSGTRLTVV.

The chain joins TRBV5-6 to TRBJ2-5, with D perhaps assigned TRBD1 or TRBD2 (6 bases each). The CDR3 runs to 15 residues. V was shortened by 0 bases and J by 5 bases, with 14 bases between the two germline ends. Per the germline V gene, CDR1 is SGHDT and CDR2 is YYEEEE. The CDR3: CASSLEVRRGETQYF. CDR3 coding DNA: TGTGCCAGCAGCTTGGAGGTCAGGAGGGGGGAGACCCAGTACTTC. Variable domain in full (rest from reference TRBV5-6 and TRBJ2-5): DAGVTQSPTHLIKTRGQQVTLRCSPKSGHDTVSWYQQALGQGPQFIFQYYEEEERQRGNFPDRFSGHQFPNYSSELNVNALLLGDSALYLCASSLEVRRGETQYFGPGTRLLVL.

V usage is TRBV5-1 and J usage is TRBJ2-1; the match to TRBD2 covers 7 bases. In germline, CDR1 is SGHRS, CDR2 YFSETQ. CDR3 length equals 16 residues. The V segment lost 0 bases and the J segment 0 bases; nucleotides outside the gene matches: 3. Here the CDR3 DNA reads TGCGCCAGCAGCTTGGGGCCGGGGGGCTCCTACAATGAGCAGTTCTTC. Amino acids: CASSLGPGGSYNEQFF.

The V gene is TRBV10-3, the J gene TRBJ2-7, with a tentative D call TRBD2 (6 bases). From germline, CDR1 is ENHRY and CDR2 SYGVKD. The CDR3 loop spans 16 amino acids. The ends were cut back, 8 bases at V and 5 bases at J, with 25 bases in the middle. The CDR3 nucleotides are TGTGCCATCCGGAGGTCCTTACTGGGCGGGAATGACGAGCAGTACTTC. It specifies CAIRRSLLGGNDEQYF.

The DNA of the CDR3 is TGTGCCAGCTCATCTTGGGTGAGGGAGGGTAGGAGCTCCTACGAGCAGTACTTC. Translated, it gives CASSSWVREGRSSYEQYF. The J gene is TRBJ2-7, the V gene TRBV18, with 7 positions matching TRBD2. Germline values: CDR1 KGHSH, CDR2 LQKENI. With 5 bases clipped from V and 0 bases from J, the junction kept 16 bases outside the gene matches. CDR3 length: 18 residues.

The chain combines TRBV27 with TRBJ2-7; D uncertain. V lost 5 bases and J lost 4, with 15 bases in between. Germline CDR1 reads MNHEY; CDR2 reads SMNVEV (reference sequence). This CDR3 region has 14 residues. CDR3 coding DNA: TGTGCCAGCAGTGTATTCGCCTCATCTTACGAGCAGTACTTC. Translating it yields CASSVFASSYEQYF.

This chain joins TRBV6-6 and TRBJ2-1; TRBD2 matches 13 bases. Germline V gives CDR1 MNHNY, CDR2 SVGAGI (reference sequence). This CDR3 has 15 amino acids. Trimming removed 7 bases from V and 10 bases from J; junction bases left unmatched: 10. CDR3 nucleotides: TGTGCCAGCACAGGTAGGACTAGCGGGAGCGGGGAGCAGTTCTTC. Its protein is CASTGRTSGSGEQFF.

This chain uses TRBV9 with TRBJ1-1; TRBD1 might be the D (5 bases). V lost 3 bases and J lost 2, with 14 bases in between. Germline-derived CDR1 and CDR2 are SGDLS and YYNGEE. The CDR3 has 15 amino acids. CDR3 nucleotide sequence: TGTGCCAGCAGCGGAGGCGGGGGTGGAAACACTGAAGCTTTCTTT. Protein sequence: CASSGGGGGNTEAFF.

V is TRBV9 and J is TRBJ2-1; weak D call: TRBD2 (5 bases). The CDR3 contains 17 residues. Per germline, CDR1 SGDLS and CDR2 YYNGEE. The V end lost 4 bases, the J end lost 0 bases, and 17 bases lay between the germline ends. CDR3 DNA sequence: TGTGCCAGCAGCCCCGAGGGCGGGTCTAGCTCCTACAATGAGCAGTTCTTC. It is translated as CASSPEGGSSSYNEQFF.

The chain employs TRBV19 and TRBJ1-1; 8 positions match TRBD1. This CDR3 is 16 amino acids long. From germline, CDR1 is LNHDA and CDR2 SQIVND (reference sequence). V trimming: 3 bases; J trimming: 2 bases; junction bases outside the gene matches: 8. Here the CDR3 reads CASSMYLGQANTEAFF. The DNA of the CDR3 is TGTGCCAGTAGTATGTATCTGGGACAGGCCAACACTGAAGCTTTCTTT.

J is TRBJ1-2 and V is TRBV28, with D possibly being TRBD1 (6 bases). Germline V gene data show CDR1 as MDHEN and CDR2 as SYDVKM. V lost 6 bases and J 8 bases, leaving 19 bases between the germline ends. The CDR3 consists of 14 residues. This CDR3 reads CASRGASRLGGYTF. CDR3 in DNA: TGTGCCAGCAGGGGGGCCTCCCGTCTCGGGGGCTACACCTTC.